The T cell receptor beta chain described here comes from a study of blood T cell repertoires in COVID-19. Overall study context: Acute-phase and convalescent COVID-19 samples originated in the United States, Italy and Spain.

Source study methods: Cell counts per sample came from amplifying reference gene primers. TCRdb's table, derived via immunoSEQ multiplex PCR, lists solely in-frame clones and lacks some. That table supplies the V and J calls and clone size; D and trimming were determined from the DNA. The table has under 250,000 clones, 83% seen once. The CDR3 loop spans 19 amino acids. The sequenced sample consisted of PBMCs or T cells enriched from blood (not recorded which). The rearrangement uses TRBV21-1 and TRBJ1-2; the table's D gene call, TRBD1, was not cross checked with the DNA. TRBV21-1 is an annotated pseudogene. This TCR came from a woman aged 45-59 years who had been exposed to COVID-19. CDR3 region: CASSMRGKDRVIRKYGYTF. CDR3 in DNA: TGTGCCAGCAGCATGCGGGGGAAGGACAGGGTAATTAGAAAGTATGGCTACACCTTC.